These T cell receptor beta chains were read from a single sample in a study of blood T cell repertoires in COVID-19. Clones were sequenced by immunoSEQ multiplex PCR, and TCRdb holds only the in-frame ones, with some missing. This sample yields 200,000 to 300,000 clones, of which approximately 84% are seen a single time; 4% belongs to the top ten. Sequencing was done on a sample of peripheral blood. Source of these receptors: a man in his forties or fifties with acute or convalescent COVID-19. CDR3s include the opening cysteine and the closing phenylalanine or tryptophan. The D gene is left open where the match is weak. Some rows mark clone size as missing; the rest say once, few, many or name a class of expanded clone.

j_gene | abundance | d_gene | v_gene | CDR3nt | CDR3aa
TRBJ1-4 | - | - | TRBV30 | TGTGCCTGGACAAGGACACGGGGGTGGAAACTGTTTTTT | CAWTRTRGWKLFF
TRBJ2-3 | few | - | TRBV7-9 | TGTGCCAGCAGCTACCCTATAGAGGATACGCAGTATTTT | CASSYPIEDTQYF
TRBJ2-7 | - | - | TRBV5-4 | TGTGCCAGCAGCTTGGAGGGGTTGTGGGTCTACGAGCAGTACTTC | CASSLEGLWVYEQYF
TRBJ1-2 | - | TRBD1 | TRBV6-5 | TGTGCCAGCAGCGTCAAGACAGGGGCAAACTATGGCTACACCTTC | CASSVKTGANYGYTF
TRBJ2-3 | - | TRBD1 | TRBV6-5 | TGTGCCAGCAGCTGGACAGGGAGGGATACGCAGTATTTT | CASSWTGRDTQYF
TRBJ2-7 | once | TRBD1 | TRBV30 | TGTGCCTGGAGCCTGGACAGGGGCGCCTACGAGCAGTACTTC | CAWSLDRGAYEQYF
TRBJ1-6 | - | TRBD1 | TRBV28 | TGTGCCAGCAGTTCCCCGAGACAGGGTGGGAGATTACCCCTCCACTTT | CASSSPRQGGRLPLHF
TRBJ1-3 | - | - | TRBV4-1 | TGCGCCAGCAGCCAACGGGACACTGGAAACACCATATATTTT | CASSQRDTGNTIYF
TRBJ1-1 | - | - | TRBV5-1 | TGCGCCAGCAGCTTTGACAGGTACGGGGTGGGGAACACTGAAGCTTTCTTT | CASSFDRYGVGNTEAFF
TRBJ1-1 | many | - | TRBV10-1 | TGCGCCAGCAGTGAGTCAGGAGGGAACACTGAAGCTTTCTTT | CASSESGGNTEAFF
TRBJ2-7 | - | - | TRBV7-2 | TGTGCCAGCAGCCATAGTGGGGGCTTACCTCATGGCGAGCAGTACTTC | CASSHSGGLPHGEQYF
TRBJ1-5 | - | - | TRBV30 | TGTGCCTGGAGTGTACGGGGGGGAGCAAGCCAGCCCCAGCATTTT | CAWSVRGGASQPQHF
TRBJ2-7 | - | - | TRBV5-6 | TGTGCCAGCAGCTTGTGGGGGACATCCTACGAGCAGTACTTC | CASSLWGTSYEQYF
TRBJ2-2 | - | TRBD1 | TRBV24-1 | TGTGCCACCAGTGATGATGACAGGGTCCCCACCGGGGAGCTGTTTTTT | CATSDDDRVPTGELFF
TRBJ2-1 | - | TRBD2 | TRBV10-3 | TGTGCCATCAGTGAAAGCGGGGGCCCCTACAATGAGCAGTTCTTC | CAISESGGPYNEQFF
TRBJ2-1 | - | - | TRBV5-5 | TGTGCCAGCAGCGACAGTACTGAGCAGTTCTTC | CASSDSTEQFF
TRBJ1-1 | - | - | TRBV5-1 | TGCGCCAGCAGCCCAGGCGACACCAACACTGAAGCTTTCTTT | CASSPGDTNTEAFF
TRBJ1-6 | - | - | TRBV9 | TGTGCCAGCAGCGTAGAGCAGGGGTTGTACAATTCACCCCTCCACTTT | CASSVEQGLYNSPLHF
TRBJ1-1 | - | TRBD1 | TRBV12-3/TRBV12-4 | TGTGCCAGCGGAACAGGGGGCCGCGCTTTCTTT | CASGTGGRAFF
TRBJ2-1 | - | TRBD2 | TRBV5-3 | TGTGCCAGAAGCTTTTTGACTAGCGGGGGCCCGAGCTCCTACAATGAGCAGTTCTTC | CARSFLTSGGPSSYNEQFF
TRBJ2-1 | few | TRBD1 | TRBV2 | TGTGCCACCCAAGGACAGGGCCGCTCCTACAATGAGCAGTTCTTC | CATQGQGRSYNEQFF
TRBJ2-7 | - | TRBD1 | TRBV11-3 | TGTGCCAGCCGTGTCGGGACAGGGCTTGACTACGAGCAGTACTTC | CASRVGTGLDYEQYF
TRBJ1-2 | - | - | TRBV28 | TGTGCCAGCCTCGCGGGGGGGGACGTCATTAGGTTGCGTTATGGCTACACCTTC | CASLAGGDVIRLRYGYTF
TRBJ2-7 | - | TRBD1 | TRBV7-9 | TGTGCCAGCAGCTCGGGACAGGGTACCTACGAGCAGTACTTC | CASSSGQGTYEQYF
TRBJ2-5 | once | - | TRBV5-6 | TGTGCCAGCAGCTTGAGCTTTACGGAGACCCAGTACTTC | CASSLSFTETQYF
TRBJ2-3 | once | - | TRBV19 | TGTGCCAGTACCAAACTAGTGGGTAGCACAGATACGCAGTATTTT | CASTKLVGSTDTQYF
TRBJ1-6 | - | TRBD1 | TRBV9 | TGTGCCAGCAGCGTGGGACAGCCAAATTCACCCCTCCACTTT | CASSVGQPNSPLHF
TRBJ1-2 | once | TRBD1 | TRBV2 | TGTGCCAGCAGCTTGGGACAGGGGTTGGGCTACACCTTC | CASSLGQGLGYTF
TRBJ1-4 | - | - | TRBV9 | TGTGCCAGCAGCGTAATGGATTCAGGTGAAAAACTGTTTTTT | CASSVMDSGEKLFF
TRBJ2-3 | - | - | TRBV2 | TGTGCCAGCAGCAGTATGGGCGGGGGCACAGATACGCAGTATTTT | CASSSMGGGTDTQYF
TRBJ2-1 | - | - | TRBV11-3 | TGTGCCAGCAGCTTATCCGTTTCCGGGGGCTCCTACAATGAGCAGTTCTTC | CASSLSVSGGSYNEQFF
TRBJ1-2 | - | - | TRBV19 | TGTGCCAGTAGCATAGCGGACTATGGCTACACCTTC | CASSIADYGYTF
TRBJ2-1 | - | TRBD2 | TRBV24-1 | TGTGCCACCAGTGATACAGGGCTAGCGGGGGCCGTCAATGAGCAGTTCTTC | CATSDTGLAGAVNEQFF
TRBJ2-5 | few | TRBD1 | TRBV18 | TGTGCCAGCTCTCAACAGGGGGAAGAGACCCAGTACTTC | CASSQQGEETQYF
TRBJ1-1 | - | - | TRBV19 | TGTGCCAGTAGGGCGGGGTGGGGGATGAACACTGAAGCTTTCTTT | CASRAGWGMNTEAFF
TRBJ1-4 | - | - | TRBV25-1 | TGTGCCAGCAGTGAATTGCCTGGACCCGGAGGGGAAAAACTGTTTTTT | CASSELPGPGGEKLFF
TRBJ1-2 | - | - | TRBV5-6 | TGTGCCAGCAGCTTCCCAGGGTCCAACTATGGCTACACCTTC | CASSFPGSNYGYTF
TRBJ2-1 | - | TRBD1 | TRBV24-1 | TGTGCCACCAGTGATCTCCCGGGACAGGACCCCTACAATGAGCAGTTCTTC | CATSDLPGQDPYNEQFF
TRBJ1-1 | - | TRBD1 | TRBV5-1 | TGCGCCAGCAGCCTGGACAGGGTGGACACTGAAGCTTTCTTT | CASSLDRVDTEAFF
TRBJ2-5 | - | - | TRBV15 | TGTGCCACCAGCAAGGCGGACTCCTGGGGCCAAGAGACCCAGTACTTC | CATSKADSWGQETQYF
TRBJ1-2 | - | - | TRBV28 | TGTGCCAGCAGTTTTATATGGGCTACGATTGGCTACACCTTC | CASSFIWATIGYTF
TRBJ2-1 | - | TRBD2 | TRBV27 | TGTGCCAGCAGCTGGGGGACTAGCGGGGGGCTCTCCTACAATGAGCAGTTCTTC | CASSWGTSGGLSYNEQFF
TRBJ2-1 | - | - | TRBV11-3 | TGTGCCAGCAGCCCTCTTAGGGGGAGGGGACCCTACAATGAGCAGTTCTTC | CASSPLRGRGPYNEQFF
TRBJ2-7 | - | TRBD1 | TRBV11-2 | TGTGCCAGCAGCATCGAAGACAGGGTCTGGCAGTACTTC | CASSIEDRVWQYF
TRBJ2-1 | few | TRBD2 | TRBV30 | TGTGCCTGGAGCAAGAGCGGGAGCCGGCTTGGTGAGCAGTTCTTC | CAWSKSGSRLGEQFF
TRBJ2-3 | - | TRBD1 | TRBV5-1 | TGCGCCAGCAGCCGGACACAGCGGACGTCCCAGGGGGTGGATACGCAGTATTTT | CASSRTQRTSQGVDTQYF
TRBJ2-2 | - | - | TRBV12-3/TRBV12-4 | TGTGCCAGCACCCGCGAAACCGGGGAGCTGTTTTTT | CASTRETGELFF
TRBJ2-2 | once | TRBD1 | TRBV9 | TGTGCCAGCAGCGCCAAGACAGGGGCGGACACCGGGGAGCTGTTTTTT | CASSAKTGADTGELFF
TRBJ1-2 | - | - | TRBV19 | TGTGCCAGTGGAGCAGGGGCTGGCTACACCTTC | CASGAGAGYTF
TRBJ1-5 | - | TRBD1 | TRBV5-1 | TGCGCCAGCAGCTTCGGGACAGGGGGACAGCCCCAGCATTTT | CASSFGTGGQPQHF
TRBJ1-1 | few | - | TRBV7-6 | TGTGCCAGCAGCCCCCAAGCGTCCCCGAACACTGAAGCTTTCTTT | CASSPQASPNTEAFF
TRBJ2-1 | - | TRBD1 | TRBV28 | TGTGCCAGCAGTTTATGGGACAGGGGTGAGTTCTTC | CASSLWDRGEFF
TRBJ1-6 | - | - | TRBV7-6 | TGTGCCAGCAGCCACAGCTCGATTACAAGCAACTCACACTCACCCCTCCACTTT | CASSHSSITSNSHSPLHF
TRBJ1-5 | once | - | TRBV6-5 | TGTGCCAGCAGTTCCCAGATCAATCAGCCCCAGCATTTT | CASSSQINQPQHF
TRBJ1-1 | - | - | TRBV20-1 | TGCAGTGCTAGAGAGGAGGAAGCTTTCTTT | CSAREEEAFF
TRBJ2-5 | once | - | TRBV14 | TGTGCCAGCAGCCAAGACGAGAGGGGGGGAGAGACCCAGTACTTC | CASSQDERGGETQYF
TRBJ1-1 | - | TRBD1 | TRBV7-3 | TGTGCCAGCAGCTTAACACCGGGACAGGGTCCCACTGAAGCTTTCTTT | CASSLTPGQGPTEAFF
TRBJ2-7 | few | TRBD1 | TRBV6-5 | TGTGCCAGCGGCCGGGACAGGATCTCCTACGAGCAGTACTTC | CASGRDRISYEQYF